A selection of T cell receptor beta chains follows, all from one sample in a study of patients and donors after allogeneic stem cell transplantation. TCRdb re-called the RT-PCR reads with MiXCR, one entry per CDR3 protein. The sample includes about a million distinct CDR3 sequences, about a sixth of them seen just once. Material for sequencing was blood, either unsorted or a sorted T cell fraction (not recorded which). The receptors were gathered from a human donor who was either an allogeneic HSCT recipient or a stem cell or donor lymphocyte infusion donor (not recorded which). It is not recorded whose cells these are; they may come from a transplant donor. Each CDR3 is given with its conserved first and last residue. A D gene is named only where the DNA matches it firmly. Some rows mark clone size as missing; the rest say once, few, many or name a class of expanded clone.

v_call,d_call,clone_size,j_call,cdr3_nt,cdr3_aa
TRBV5-1,.,many,TRBJ2-1,TGCGCCAGCAGCTTGGAGGGCAGGGTTAGGGCCAATGAGCAGTTCTTC,CASSLEGRVRANEQFF
TRBV6-5,.,.,TRBJ1-2,TGTGCCAGCAGTTACTCGCTGTCAGGGGATGGCTACACCTTC,CASSYSLSGDGYTF
TRBV20-1,.,.,TRBJ1-1,TGCAGTGCTTTAGGGCAGGTTGAAGCTTTCTTT,CSALGQVEAFF
TRBV29-1,TRBD1,.,TRBJ1-1,TGCAGCGGACGGGACAGCGAAACTGAAGCTTTCTTT,CSGRDSETEAFF
TRBV10-3,TRBD2,.,TRBJ2-5,TGTGCCACTCTGGGGGGGGGCCAAGAGACCCAGTACTTC,CATLGGGQETQYF
TRBV7-2,.,.,TRBJ1-6,TGTGCCAGCAGCGGGGCAGGGCTGATGGATGTGCCCCTCCACTTT,CASSGAGLMDVPLHF
TRBV20-1,TRBD1,.,TRBJ1-2,TGCAGTGCTCCGACGGGACAGAACTATGGCTACACCTTC,CSAPTGQNYGYTF
TRBV6-1,.,.,TRBJ2-5,TGTGCCAGCAGCCCCCCTGGACGGGCCGGGGAGACCCAGTACTTC,CASSPPGRAGETQYF
TRBV2,.,few,TRBJ2-3,TGTGCCAGCAGTGACACCCCCTTCACAGATACGCAGTATTTT,CASSDTPFTDTQYF
TRBV6-2/TRBV6-3,TRBD2,.,TRBJ2-7,TGTGCCAGCAGTTCCCTAGCGGGAGTCGCCCACGAGCAGTACTTC,CASSSLAGVAHEQYF
TRBV5-6,TRBD2,.,TRBJ2-5,TGTGCCAGCAGGACAGCGGGGGTGGAGACCCAGTACTTC,CASRTAGVETQYF
TRBV10-2,TRBD1,few,TRBJ2-1,TGCGCCAGCAAAAATTTAGGGGGCCCAGGTGAGCAGTTCTTC,CASKNLGGPGEQFF
TRBV5-1,.,.,TRBJ2-5,TGCGCCAGCAGCTTGGCACAGGGAAAGGTGGAGACCCAGTACTTC,CASSLAQGKVETQYF
TRBV5-5,.,.,TRBJ1-2,TGTGCCAGCAGCTTGGCCGTTTTACGGGGACCCTTGAATGGCTACACCTTC,CASSLAVLRGPLNGYTF
TRBV11-2,.,few,TRBJ1-2,TGTGCCAGCAGCTCCCGTGTGGGCTACACCTTC,CASSSRVGYTF
TRBV6-1,TRBD2,.,TRBJ2-5,TGTGCCAGCATGACGCGCGGGAGGGCCCCCCAAGAGACCCAGTACTTC,CASMTRGRAPQETQYF
TRBV4-1,TRBD1,.,TRBJ1-1,TGCGCCAGCAGCCAAGACTCGGACAGGCCAGGGGGAGCTTTCTTT,CASSQDSDRPGGAFF
TRBV13,.,few,TRBJ2-5,TGTGCCAGTCGTGCCCTTGAGACCCAGTACTTC,CASRALETQYF
TRBV12-3/TRBV12-4,TRBD2,.,TRBJ2-1,TGTGCCAGCAGTCCTACGGGGGGGTCCAAGGTCGGTGAGCAGTTCTTC,CASSPTGGSKVGEQFF
TRBV14,TRBD1,.,TRBJ2-5,TGTGCCAGCACTGCGACAGGGGCCGAGGAGACCCAGTACTTC,CASTATGAEETQYF
TRBV11-1,.,few,TRBJ2-2,TGTGCCAGCAGCGATTCCTCCGGAACCGGGGAGCTGTTTTTT,CASSDSSGTGELFF
TRBV12-3/TRBV12-4,.,.,TRBJ1-3,TGTGCCAGCATCAATTCTGGAAACACCATATATTTT,CASINSGNTIYF
TRBV5-1,.,.,TRBJ2-2,TGCGCCAGCAGCCAGCCGTCGGGGAACACCGGGGAGCTGTTTTTT,CASSQPSGNTGELFF
TRBV20-1,TRBD2,few,TRBJ2-5,TGCAGTGCTAGTCGACTAGCGGGGTTCCTAGAGACCCAGTACTTC,CSASRLAGFLETQYF
TRBV11-2,.,few,TRBJ1-5,TGTGCCAGCAGCTTAGGACCAGGGATGGGCAATCAGCCCCAGCATTTT,CASSLGPGMGNQPQHF
TRBV20-1,TRBD1,.,TRBJ1-1,TGCAGTGCTAGGAAAACGGGACAGAGACAGATGAACACTGAAGCTTTCTTT,CSARKTGQRQMNTEAFF
TRBV2,.,few,TRBJ1-4,TGTGCCAGCACCCTCTCGGTAGAAAAACTGTTTTTT,CASTLSVEKLFF
TRBV14,.,few,TRBJ2-1,TGTGCCAGCAGCCCGCCCTCCGGGAATGAGCAGTTCTTC,CASSPPSGNEQFF
TRBV29-1,.,many,TRBJ2-2,TGCAGCGTTGATGGTGGGAACACCGGGGAGCTGTTTTTT,CSVDGGNTGELFF
TRBV30,.,.,TRBJ2-3,TGTGCCTGGAGTGCGGGGTTTGCTAGCACAGATACGCAGTATTTT,CAWSAGFASTDTQYF
TRBV27,.,few,TRBJ2-7,TGTGCCAGCAGCCGGTGGGGCAGTACCTACGAGCAGTACTTC,CASSRWGSTYEQYF
TRBV19,.,few,TRBJ2-1,TGTGCCAGTAGCCAAAGACGCCCCCAAGGCAATGAGCAGTTCTTC,CASSQRRPQGNEQFF
TRBV9,.,few,TRBJ2-7,TGTGCCAGCAGCGTAACCCTGGACAGAGTCTCCTACGAGCAGTACTTC,CASSVTLDRVSYEQYF
TRBV11-2,TRBD1,.,TRBJ1-3,TGTGCCAGCAGCCCTCGCAATCCCGGGACAGGGGGAAACACCATATATTTT,CASSPRNPGTGGNTIYF
TRBV5-1,.,.,TRBJ2-1,TGCGCCAGCAGCCCCTCTCAGAACAATGAGCAGTTCTTC,CASSPSQNNEQFF
TRBV18,.,.,TRBJ1-1,TGTGCCAGCTCACCCGTTTCAGGTTCGAACACTGAAGCTTTCTTT,CASSPVSGSNTEAFF
TRBV29-1,.,.,TRBJ2-3,TGCAGCGGGGGCCTTGGGGCAGATACGCAGTATTTT,CSGGLGADTQYF
TRBV12-3/TRBV12-4,TRBD1,few,TRBJ2-4,TGTGCCAGCAGTAGGCGGGACAGGGATACTTTTCTAGCCAAAAACATTCAGTACTTC,CASSRRDRDTFLAKNIQYF
TRBV29-1,TRBD1,few,TRBJ2-7,TGCAGCGTTCAAAGGACAGGGACCGAGCAGTACTTC,CSVQRTGTEQYF
TRBV4-3,.,few,TRBJ1-1,TGCGCCAGCAGCCAAGATCGCTGGGAGTTCGGCACTGAAGCTTTCTTT,CASSQDRWEFGTEAFF
TRBV19,.,.,TRBJ2-2,TGTGCCAGTAGGGAAGTGGGCAGGAGCTACACCGGGGAGCTGTTTTTT,CASREVGRSYTGELFF
TRBV6-1,.,.,TRBJ2-5,TGTGCCAGCAGCGTCATGTATGGTAGTCAAGAGACCCAGCACTTC,CASSVMYGSQETQHF
TRBV20-1,TRBD2,few,TRBJ2-2,TGCAGTGCTAGAGATGGGAATTCGCGGGGGGCGGACACCGGGGAGCTGTTTTTT,CSARDGNSRGADTGELFF
TRBV20-1,TRBD1,few,TRBJ2-7,TGCAGTGCAACGACAGGGAACTACGAGCAGTACTTC,CSATTGNYEQYF
TRBV7-9,TRBD1,.,TRBJ1-2,TGTGCCAGCAGCTCCCGGGACAGGAACTACACCTTC,CASSSRDRNYTF
TRBV12-3/TRBV12-4,.,many,TRBJ1-3,TGTGCCAGCAGTTCGGGCTTCTCTGGAAACACCATATATTTT,CASSSGFSGNTIYF
TRBV6-5,.,few,TRBJ1-1,TGTGCCAGCAGTTACTCGGACGGGACCACTGAAGCTTTCTTT,CASSYSDGTTEAFF
TRBV14,.,.,TRBJ1-6,TGTGCCAGCAGCCAAGCCCCTCCTGGGAATAATTCACCCCTCCACTTT,CASSQAPPGNNSPLHF
TRBV20-1,.,few,TRBJ1-1,TGCAGTGCTAGAGGGAAGGCTGAAGCTTTCTTT,CSARGKAEAFF
TRBV2,TRBD2,.,TRBJ2-5,TGTGCCAGCAGCCTCCTCGGGGGGTACGGAGAGACCCAGTACTTC,CASSLLGGYGETQYF